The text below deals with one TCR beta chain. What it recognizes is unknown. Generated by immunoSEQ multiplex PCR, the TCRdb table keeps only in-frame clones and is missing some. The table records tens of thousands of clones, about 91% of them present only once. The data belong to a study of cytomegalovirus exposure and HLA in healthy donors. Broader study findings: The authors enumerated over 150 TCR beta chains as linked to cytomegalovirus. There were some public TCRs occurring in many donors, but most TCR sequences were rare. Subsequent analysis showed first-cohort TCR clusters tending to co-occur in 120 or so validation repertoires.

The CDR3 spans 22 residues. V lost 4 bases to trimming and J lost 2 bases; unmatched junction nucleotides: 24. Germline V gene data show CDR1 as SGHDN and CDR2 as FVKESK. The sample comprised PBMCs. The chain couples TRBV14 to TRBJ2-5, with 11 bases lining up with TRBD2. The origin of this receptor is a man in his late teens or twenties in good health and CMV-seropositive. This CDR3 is CASSRRPTSPGTSGGLQETQYF. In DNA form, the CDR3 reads TGTGCCAGCAGCCGACGACCGACCTCCCCCGGGACTAGCGGAGGACTACAAGAGACCCAGTACTTC.